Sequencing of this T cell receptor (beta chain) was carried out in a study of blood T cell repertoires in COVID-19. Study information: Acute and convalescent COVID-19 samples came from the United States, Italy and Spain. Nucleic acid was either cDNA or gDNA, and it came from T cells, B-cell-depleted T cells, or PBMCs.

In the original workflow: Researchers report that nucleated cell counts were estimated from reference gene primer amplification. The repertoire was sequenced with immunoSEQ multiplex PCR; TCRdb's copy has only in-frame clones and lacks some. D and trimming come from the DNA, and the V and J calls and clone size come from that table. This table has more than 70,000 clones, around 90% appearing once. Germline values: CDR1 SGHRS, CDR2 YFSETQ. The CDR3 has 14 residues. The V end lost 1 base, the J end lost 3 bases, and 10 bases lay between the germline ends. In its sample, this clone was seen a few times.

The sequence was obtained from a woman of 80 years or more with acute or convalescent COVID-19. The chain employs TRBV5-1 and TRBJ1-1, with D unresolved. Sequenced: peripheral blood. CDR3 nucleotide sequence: TGCGCCAGCAGCTTGCGGGTGGCTGACACTGAAGCTTTCTTT. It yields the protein CASSLRVADTEAFF.